The entry below describes one T cell receptor beta chain. The antigen remains undetermined. These data are taken from a study of early T cells in non-severe SARS-CoV-2 infection. On the study more broadly: Chains stayed unpaired after sequencing of bulk RNA from unsorted whole blood. Study results and limitations: Private and CD4 specificities were missed by VDJdb matching, which favored anti-spike CD8 responses.

In the library, individual cDNA molecules carried attached unique molecular identifiers. Each CDR3 protein gets one entry after TCRdb re-called the 5' RACE reads with MiXCR. The sample includes some 71,000 distinct CDR3 sequences, roughly an eighth of them seen just once. Germline lookup yields CDR1 KGHSH and CDR2 LQKENI. The CDR3 loop spans 15 amino acids. V was clipped by 0 bases and J by 2 bases, with 9 bases between them. The origin of this receptor is an adult who was a healthcare worker with PCR-confirmed SARS-CoV-2 infection or an uninfected control (not recorded which). The sequenced sample was whole blood. The chain has TRBV18 and TRBJ2-3, with D perhaps TRBD1 (5 bases). The CDR3 loop reads CASSPPTETTDTQYF. For the CDR3, the DNA is TGTGCCAGCTCACCACCGACAGAGACCACAGATACGCAGTATTTT.